The 5 T cell receptor beta chains listed next were all sequenced from one sample in a study of cytomegalovirus exposure and HLA in healthy donors. The PCR used 60 Vbeta and 13 Jbeta primers. Clones were read by immunoSEQ multiplex PCR, and TCRdb kept only the in-frame ones, dropping some. The sample includes about 130,000 clones, around 75% of them seen just once. Sequencing was done on a sample of PBMCs. Receptors originate from a man between 25 and 39 years old in good health and CMV-seronegative.

The chain uses TRBV6-6 and TRBJ1-2; TRBD1 might be the D (6 bases). CDR3 length equals 15 residues. V was pared by 0 bases and J by 2 bases, with 10 bases between. Germline loops: CDR1 MNHNY, CDR2 SVGAGI (reference sequence). The CDR3 DNA reads as TGTGCCAGCAGTTACTCAGGGGGGGTAAACTATGGCTACACCTTC. Protein sequence: CASSYSGGVNYGYTF.

The V gene is TRBV28, the J gene TRBJ1-5, with a possible D match to TRBD1 (5 bases). The V end lost 7 bases, the J end lost 7 bases, and 14 bases lay between the germline ends. The germline gives CDR1 MDHEN, CDR2 SYDVKM. The CDR3 runs to 13 residues. DNA of the CDR3: TGTGCCAGCATTTCGGGGGAAACACAGCCCCAGCATTTT. As protein: CASISGETQPQHF. Full variable domain (rest looked up from reference TRBV28 and TRBJ1-5): DVKVTQSSRYLVKRTGEKVFLECVQDMDHENMFWYRQDPGLGLRLIYFSYDVKMKEKGDIPEGYSVSREKKERFSLILESASTNQTSMYLCASISGETQPQHFGDGTRLSIL.

The V and J genes are TRBV6-5 and TRBJ2-5; tentatively, D is TRBD2 (5 bases). V was pared by 2 bases and J by 12 bases, with 10 bases between. The CDR3 consists of 11 residues. In germline, CDR1 is MNHEY, CDR2 SVGAGI. CDR3 in amino acids: CASSYKAEEYF. The CDR3 nucleotides are TGTGCCAGCAGTTACAAAGCGGAGGAGTACTTC.

This rearrangement joins TRBV6-1 to TRBJ2-3; 7 bases agree with TRBD1. The V segment lost 8 bases and the J segment 1 base; nucleotides outside the gene matches: 9. The germline V gene encodes CDR1 MNHNS and CDR2 SASEGT. The CDR3 runs to 15 residues. For the CDR3, the DNA is TGTGCCAGCCAGGACAGGCGAGGGGGCACAGATACGCAGTATTTT. It encodes CASQDRRGGTDTQYF.

The chain uses TRBV30 and TRBJ1-1; D may be TRBD1 (5 bases). Germline V gene sequence: CDR1 GTSNPN, CDR2 SVGIG (reference sequence). Deletions cut 0 bases from V and 4 bases from J, with 12 bases between. CDR3 size: 14 residues. CDR3 coding DNA: TGTGCCTGGAGTGTACATGCGGGGGGCACTGAAGCTTTCTTT. Translated: CAWSVHAGGTEAFF.